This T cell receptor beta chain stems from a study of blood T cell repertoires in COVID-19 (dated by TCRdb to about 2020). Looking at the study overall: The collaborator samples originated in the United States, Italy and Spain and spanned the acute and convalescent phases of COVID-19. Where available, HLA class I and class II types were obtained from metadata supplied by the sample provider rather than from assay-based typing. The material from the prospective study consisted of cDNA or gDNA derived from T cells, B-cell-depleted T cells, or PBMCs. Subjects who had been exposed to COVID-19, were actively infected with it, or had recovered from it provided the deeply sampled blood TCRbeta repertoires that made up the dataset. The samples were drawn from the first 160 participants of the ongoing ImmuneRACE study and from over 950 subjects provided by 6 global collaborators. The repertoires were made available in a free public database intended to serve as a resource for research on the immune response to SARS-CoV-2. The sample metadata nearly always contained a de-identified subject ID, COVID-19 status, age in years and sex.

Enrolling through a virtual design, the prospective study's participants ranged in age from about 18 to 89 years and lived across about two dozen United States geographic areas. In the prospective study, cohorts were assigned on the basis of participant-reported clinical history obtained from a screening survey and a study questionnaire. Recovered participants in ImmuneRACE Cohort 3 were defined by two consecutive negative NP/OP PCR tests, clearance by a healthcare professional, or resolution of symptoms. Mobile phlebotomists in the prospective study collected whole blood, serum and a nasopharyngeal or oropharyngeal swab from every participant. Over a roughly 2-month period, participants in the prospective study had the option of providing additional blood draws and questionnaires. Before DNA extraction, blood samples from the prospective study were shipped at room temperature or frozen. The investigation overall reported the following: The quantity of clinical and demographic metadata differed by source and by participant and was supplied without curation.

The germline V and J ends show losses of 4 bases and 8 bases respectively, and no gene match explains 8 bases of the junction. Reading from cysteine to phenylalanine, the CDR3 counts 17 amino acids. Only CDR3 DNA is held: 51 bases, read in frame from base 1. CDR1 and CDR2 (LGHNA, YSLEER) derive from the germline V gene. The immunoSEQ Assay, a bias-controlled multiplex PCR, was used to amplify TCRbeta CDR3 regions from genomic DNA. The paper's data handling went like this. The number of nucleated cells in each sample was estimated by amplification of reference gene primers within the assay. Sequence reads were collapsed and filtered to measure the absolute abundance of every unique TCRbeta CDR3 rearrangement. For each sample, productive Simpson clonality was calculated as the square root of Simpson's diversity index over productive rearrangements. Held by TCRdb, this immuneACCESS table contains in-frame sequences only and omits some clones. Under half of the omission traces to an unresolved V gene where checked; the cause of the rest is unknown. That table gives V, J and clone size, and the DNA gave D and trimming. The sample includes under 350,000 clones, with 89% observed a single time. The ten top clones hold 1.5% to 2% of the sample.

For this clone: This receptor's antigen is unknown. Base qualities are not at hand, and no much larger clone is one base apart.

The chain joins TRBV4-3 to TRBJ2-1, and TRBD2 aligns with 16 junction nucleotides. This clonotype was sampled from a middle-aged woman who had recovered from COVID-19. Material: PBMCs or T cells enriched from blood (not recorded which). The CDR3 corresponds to CASSRAEGLAGGDEQFF. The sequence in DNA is TGCGCCAGCAGCCGCGCGGAGGGACTAGCGGGAGGGGATGAGCAGTTCTTC.